This T cell receptor beta chain was identified in a study of blood T cell repertoires in COVID-19 (dated by TCRdb to 2020 to 2021). In terms of the full investigation: Samples covering the acute and convalescent phases of COVID-19 were provided by collaborators in the United States, Italy and Spain. Sample metadata almost always included a de-identified subject ID, COVID-19 status, age in years and sex. The material from the prospective study consisted of cDNA or gDNA derived from T cells, B-cell-depleted T cells, or PBMCs. A freely available public database, intended as a resource for researchers studying the immune response to SARS-CoV-2, is where the repertoires were released. The dataset comprised deeply sampled blood TCRbeta repertoires from subjects exposed to, actively infected with, or recovered from COVID-19. Where HLA class I and class II types were available, the types were taken from metadata supplied by the sample provider, not from assay-based typing. The samples were drawn from two sources: the first 160 participants of the ongoing ImmuneRACE study, and 1,200 or so subjects contributed by 6 global collaborators.

A second Seattle source provided samples from volunteer blood donors who had recovered from COVID-19. The collaborating institutions used their own protocols to collect whole blood in K2EDTA tubes. Collaborator samples were shipped for TCRbeta analysis as frozen whole blood, isolated PBMCs, or DNA extracted from either sample type. The paper's findings and limits, for the study overall: The amount of clinical and demographic metadata varied by source and participant and was provided uncurated.

The immunoSEQ Assay, a bias-controlled multiplex PCR, was used to amplify TCRbeta CDR3 regions from genomic DNA. The study's own analysis went as follows. The number of nucleated cells in each sample was estimated by amplification of reference gene primers within the assay. To quantify the absolute abundance of each unique TCRbeta CDR3 rearrangement, sequence reads were collapsed and filtered. For each sample, productive Simpson clonality was calculated as the square root of Simpson's diversity index over productive rearrangements. TCRdb retrieved this table from immuneACCESS and kept in-frame rearrangements only. Not all clones are present; in checked studies, unresolved V genes account for under half, and no reason is known for the remainder. That table is the source of V, J and clone size, and D and trimming were worked out from the DNA. The sample includes roughly 220,000 clones, with about four fifths observed a single time. In total, the top ten clones hold 3% to 3.5% of the sample.

In the case of this clone: It lacks a known antigen. No base-level quality is on record; no much larger clone is a single base apart.

Germline trimming amounts to 7 bases on V and 2 bases on J, with 12 as the count of junction bases outside the gene matches. The CDR3 spans 17 residues, from the cysteine through the phenylalanine. Only the CDR3 part of the read is kept: 51 bases, read in frame from the first base. The germline V gene supplies CDR1 MDHEN and CDR2 SYDVKM. The sample taken for sequencing was peripheral blood. The TCR sequence derives from a woman younger than 45 who had recovered from COVID-19. The chain couples TRBV28 to TRBJ1-3; TRBD1 fits 9 bases in the junction. The base sequence is TGTGCCAGCACCGCCAAGGGACAGGGCCCCACTGGAAACACCATATATTTT. Translated, it reads CASTAKGQGPTGNTIYF.